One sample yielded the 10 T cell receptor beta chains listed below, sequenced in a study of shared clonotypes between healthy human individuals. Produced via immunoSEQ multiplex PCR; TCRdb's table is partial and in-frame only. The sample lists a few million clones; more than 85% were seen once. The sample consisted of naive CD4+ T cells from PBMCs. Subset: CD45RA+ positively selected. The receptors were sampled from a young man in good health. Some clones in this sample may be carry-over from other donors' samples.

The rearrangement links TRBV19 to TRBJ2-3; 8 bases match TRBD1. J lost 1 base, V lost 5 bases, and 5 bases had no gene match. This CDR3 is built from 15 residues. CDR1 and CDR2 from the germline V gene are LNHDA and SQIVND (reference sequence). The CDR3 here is CASSFPGQGTDTQYF. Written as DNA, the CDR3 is TGTGCCAGTAGTTTCCCGGGACAGGGCACAGATACGCAGTATTTT.

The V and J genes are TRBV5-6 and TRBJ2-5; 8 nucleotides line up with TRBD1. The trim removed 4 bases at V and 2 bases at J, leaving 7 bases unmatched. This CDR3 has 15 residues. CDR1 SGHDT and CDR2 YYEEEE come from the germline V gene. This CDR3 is CASSRGTGEQETQYF. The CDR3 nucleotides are TGTGCCAGCAGCCGGGGGACAGGTGAACAAGAGACCCAGTACTTC.

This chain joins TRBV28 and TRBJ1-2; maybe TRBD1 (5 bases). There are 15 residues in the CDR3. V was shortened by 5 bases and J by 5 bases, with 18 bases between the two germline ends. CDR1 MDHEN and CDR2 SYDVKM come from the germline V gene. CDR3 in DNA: TGTGCCAGCAGTCTGTCACCCCTAAGACAGTATGGCTACACCTTC. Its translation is CASSLSPLRQYGYTF.

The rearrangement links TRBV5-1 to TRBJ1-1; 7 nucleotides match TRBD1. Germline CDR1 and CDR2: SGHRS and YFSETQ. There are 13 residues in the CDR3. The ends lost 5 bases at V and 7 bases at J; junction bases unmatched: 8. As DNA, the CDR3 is TGCGCCAGCAGTCCCGGGACAGCGGGTGAAGCTTTCTTT. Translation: CASSPGTAGEAFF.

This chain's CDR3 is CASSLSRLAGDRNEQFF. The CDR3 DNA reads TGTGCCAGCAGTTTATCGAGACTAGCGGGAGATCGGAATGAGCAGTTCTTC. The chain recombines TRBV27 with TRBJ2-1; 12 bases align to TRBD2. The CDR3 loop spans 17 amino acids. With V trimmed by 0 bases and J by 7 bases, 7 bases remained unmatched. CDR1 is MNHEY and CDR2 is SMNVEV in the germline V gene (reference sequence).

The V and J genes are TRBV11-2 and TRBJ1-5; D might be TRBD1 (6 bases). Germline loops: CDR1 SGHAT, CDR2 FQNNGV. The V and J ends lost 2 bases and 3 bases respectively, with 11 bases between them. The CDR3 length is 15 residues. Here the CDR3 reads CASSLTRTANQPQHF. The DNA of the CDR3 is TGTGCCAGCAGCTTAACCCGGACAGCCAATCAGCCCCAGCATTTT.

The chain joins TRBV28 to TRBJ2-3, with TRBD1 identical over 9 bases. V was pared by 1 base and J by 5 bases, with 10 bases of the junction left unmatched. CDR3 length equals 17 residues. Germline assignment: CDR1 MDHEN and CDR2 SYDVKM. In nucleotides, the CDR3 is TGTGCCAGCAGTTTATCTTTCGGGACAGGGTTCGGAGATACGCAGTATTTT. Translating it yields CASSLSFGTGFGDTQYF.

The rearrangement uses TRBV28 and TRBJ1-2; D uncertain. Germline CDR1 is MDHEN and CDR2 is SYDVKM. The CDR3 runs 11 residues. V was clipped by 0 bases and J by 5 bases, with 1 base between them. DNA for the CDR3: TGTGCCAGCAGTTTATGGTATGGCTACACCTTC. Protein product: CASSLWYGYTF.

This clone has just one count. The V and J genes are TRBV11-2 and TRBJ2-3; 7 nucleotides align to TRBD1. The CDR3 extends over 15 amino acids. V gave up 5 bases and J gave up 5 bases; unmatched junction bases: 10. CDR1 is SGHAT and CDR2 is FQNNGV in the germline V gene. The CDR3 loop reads CASSPGQNKGDTQYF. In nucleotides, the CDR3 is TGTGCCAGCAGCCCGGGACAGAATAAGGGAGATACGCAGTATTTT.

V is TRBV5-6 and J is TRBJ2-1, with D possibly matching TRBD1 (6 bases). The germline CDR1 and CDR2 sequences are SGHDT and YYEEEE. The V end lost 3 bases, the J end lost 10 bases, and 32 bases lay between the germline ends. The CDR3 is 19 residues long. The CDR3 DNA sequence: TGTGCCAGCAGCTCCACCTATTTGACCATACAGGGACGGGTGCGGGAGCAGTTCTTC. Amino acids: CASSSTYLTIQGRVREQFF.